Given below is one T cell receptor (beta chain) in context. In the original workflow: Reference gene primer amplification gave estimated nucleated cell counts. Libraries were prepared by immunoSEQ multiplex PCR; TCRdb keeps only in-frame clonotypes and omits some of them. V and J calls and clone size follow that table, whereas D and trimming were derived from the DNA. The table records some 140,000 clones, roughly 80% of them present only once. The data stem from a study of blood T cell repertoires in COVID-19. Study at large: Some COVID-19 samples were acute and others convalescent; all came from the United States, Italy and Spain. PBMCs, B-cell-depleted T cells, or T cells provided the cDNA or gDNA that made up the material.

The V and J ends lost 0 bases and 1 base respectively, with 13 bases between them. The germline V gene encodes CDR1 SGHVS and CDR2 FQNEAQ. This CDR3 spans 17 amino acids. The V call is TRBV7-8, the J call TRBJ1-5; D is possibly TRBD1 (6 bases). The sequence derives from a man aged 60-69 years with acute or convalescent COVID-19. Source material: peripheral blood. Here the CDR3 DNA reads TGTGCCAGCAGCTTAGCCCTGAGAGACAGGAGCAATCAGCCCCAGCATTTT. Protein: CASSLALRDRSNQPQHF.